The 7 T cell receptor beta chains listed next were all sequenced from one sample in a study of cytotoxic CD8 clonotypes in ibrutinib-treated CLL. Assay: immunoSEQ multiplex PCR; the TCRdb copy retains only in-frame clones and omits some. This sample carries around 70,000 clones, 75% to 95% of them seen once, and the ten largest clones take just over 3%. Material: PBMCs, obtained after 12 months of ibrutinib treatment. These receptors were obtained from a human donor with chronic lymphocytic leukemia.

This clone has just a few counts. The chain carries TRBV14 and TRBJ2-3, with TRBD1 as a possible D gene (5 bases). Deletions cut 4 bases from V and 0 bases from J, with 14 bases between. CDR3 length: 16 amino acids. Looked up from germline, CDR1 is SGHDN and CDR2 is FVKESK. For the CDR3, the DNA is TGTGCCAGCAGCCCATCAGGGTGGGATAGCACAGATACGCAGTATTTT. Its protein product is CASSPSGWDSTDTQYF.

The gene calls are TRBV21-1 and TRBJ2-1; the D call of TRBD1 is as the table states it, not checked on the DNA. TRBV21-1 is shown as a pseudogene. The CDR3 length is 17 residues. The CDR3 spells CASSGPRTAPVVWEQFF. As DNA, the CDR3 is TGTGCCAGCAGCGGACCCAGGACAGCACCCGTTGTGTGGGAGCAGTTCTTC.

The V gene is TRBV5-1, the J gene TRBJ2-7; 10 bases match TRBD1. V was pared by 0 bases and J by 2 bases, with 2 bases of the junction left unmatched. The CDR3 extends over 15 amino acids. CDR1 and CDR2 from the germline V gene are SGHRS and YFSETQ. For the CDR3, the DNA is TGCGCCAGCAGCTTGGAAGGGACAGGGGCCTACGAGCAGTACTTC. Amino acids: CASSLEGTGAYEQYF.

About this clone: Distinct nucleotide sequences in the sample also encode this CDR3. The J gene is TRBJ2-1, the V gene TRBV10-2; TRBD1 might be the D (6 bases). This CDR3 comprises 14 residues. CDR1 is WSHSY, CDR2 SAAADI, per germline. Deletions cut 5 bases from V and 5 bases from J, with 13 bases between. DNA for the CDR3: TGCGCCAGCAGTCAACTCGGACAGCACAATGAGCAGTTCTTC. Amino acids: CASSQLGQHNEQFF.

The chain has TRBV7-2 and TRBJ2-1; D may be TRBD2 (5 bases). V was trimmed by 5 bases and J by 10 bases, leaving 12 bases between them. Looked up from germline, CDR1 is SGHTA and CDR2 is FQGNSA. The CDR3 contains 12 residues. CDR3 DNA: TGTGCCAGCAGCCCCTTGCCGGGGGAGCAGTTCTTC. Protein: CASSPLPGEQFF.

The CDR3 sequence: CASHSNLAVYNEQFF. As DNA, the CDR3 is TGCGCCAGCCACTCGAATCTAGCGGTGTACAATGAGCAGTTCTTC. The rearrangement uses TRBV10-2 and TRBJ2-1, with 7 bases aligning to TRBD2. In germline, CDR1 is WSHSY, CDR2 SAAADI. J gave up 4 bases and V 8 bases, and 11 bases lay outside the gene matches. The CDR3 length is 15 residues.

The genes are TRBV4-1 and TRBJ2-7; 7 bases are a match to TRBD1. The CDR3 contains 15 residues. Germline loops: CDR1 MGHRA, CDR2 YSYEKL. V shed 4 bases and J 4 bases; nucleotides not matched to a gene: 10. The CDR3 loop reads CASSLSGQPHYEQYF. The CDR3 DNA is TGCGCCAGCAGCCTTTCGGGACAGCCTCATTACGAGCAGTACTTC.